The sample holds many counts of the clone carrying this T cell receptor (beta chain). RNA transcripts provided the source from which TCR beta CDR3 regions were amplified. The HTBI primer set served for first-round RT-PCR of the TCR CDR3. From the multiplex PCR reads, TCRdb called clonotypes with MiXCR, one entry per CDR3 protein. The table includes 250,000 to 300,000 distinct CDR3 sequences, roughly 13% detected once. The sample belongs to a study of T cells in Graves' hyperthyroidism and ophthalmopathy. Study context: Peripheral blood was obtained at initial diagnosis, preceding any treatment.

CDR3 size: 15 residues. The germline CDR1 and CDR2 sequences are SGHAT and FQNNGV. The ends lost 6 bases at V and 8 bases at J; junction bases unmatched: 9. Those with hyperthyroidism were 18 to 65 years old, newly diagnosed, and ill for under 2 months. The sequencing input was blood. The rearrangement uses TRBV11-2 and TRBJ2-1; 11 bases agree with TRBD2. The receptor's source is a woman aged 40 to 50 with Graves' hyperthyroidism. CDR3 amino acids: CASRSSGRARDEQFF. The CDR3, as DNA: TGTGCCAGCAGGAGTAGCGGGAGGGCCAGGGATGAGCAGTTCTTC.